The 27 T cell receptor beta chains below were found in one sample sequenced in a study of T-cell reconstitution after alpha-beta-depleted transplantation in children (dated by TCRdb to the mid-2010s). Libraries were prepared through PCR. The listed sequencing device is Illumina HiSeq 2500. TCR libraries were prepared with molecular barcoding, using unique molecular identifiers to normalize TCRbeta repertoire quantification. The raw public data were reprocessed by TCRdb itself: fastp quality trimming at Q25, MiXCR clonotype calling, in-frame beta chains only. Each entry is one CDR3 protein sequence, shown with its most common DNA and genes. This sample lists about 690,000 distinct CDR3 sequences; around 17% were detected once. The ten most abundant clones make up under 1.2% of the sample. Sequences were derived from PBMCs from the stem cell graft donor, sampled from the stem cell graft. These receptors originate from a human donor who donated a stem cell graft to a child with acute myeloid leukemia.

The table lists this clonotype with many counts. This chain's CDR3 is CSAREGDSMNTEAFF. The CDR3 DNA reads TGCAGTGCTAGAGAAGGAGATTCGATGAACACTGAAGCTTTCTTT. This chain uses TRBV20-1 with TRBJ1-1; D call uncertain. The CDR3 loop spans 15 amino acids. Looked up from germline, CDR1 is DFQATT and CDR2 is SNEGSKA (reference sequence). Trimming shortened V by 0 bases and J by 0 bases, and 11 bases separated the two germline ends.

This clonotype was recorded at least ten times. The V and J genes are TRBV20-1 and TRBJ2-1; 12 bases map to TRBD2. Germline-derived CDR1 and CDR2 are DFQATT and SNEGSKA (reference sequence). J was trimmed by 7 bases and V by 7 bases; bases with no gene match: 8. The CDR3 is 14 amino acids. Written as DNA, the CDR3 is TGCAGTGTTCAGACTAGCGGGGGAGCAAATGAGCAGTTCTTC. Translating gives CSVQTSGGANEQFF.

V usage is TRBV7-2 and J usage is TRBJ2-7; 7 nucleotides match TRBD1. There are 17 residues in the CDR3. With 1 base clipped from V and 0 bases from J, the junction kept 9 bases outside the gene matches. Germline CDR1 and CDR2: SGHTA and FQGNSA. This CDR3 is CASSLGVGGGISYEQYV. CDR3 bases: TGTGCCAGCAGCTTAGGGGTAGGGGGCGGAATCTCCTACGAGCAGTACGTC.

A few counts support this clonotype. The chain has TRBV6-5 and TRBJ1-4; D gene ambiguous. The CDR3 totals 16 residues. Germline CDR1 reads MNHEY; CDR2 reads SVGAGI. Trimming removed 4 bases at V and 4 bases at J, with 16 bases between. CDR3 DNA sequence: TGTGCCAGCAGTTTAACGGGAGGGTTTAGTAATGAAAAACTGTTTTTT. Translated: CASSLTGGFSNEKLFF.

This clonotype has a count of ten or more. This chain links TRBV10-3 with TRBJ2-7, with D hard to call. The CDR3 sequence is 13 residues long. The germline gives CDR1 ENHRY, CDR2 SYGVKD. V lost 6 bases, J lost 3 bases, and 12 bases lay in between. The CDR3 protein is CAISHSMNYEQYV. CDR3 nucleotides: TGTGCCATCAGCCACAGCATGAACTACGAGCAGTACGTC.

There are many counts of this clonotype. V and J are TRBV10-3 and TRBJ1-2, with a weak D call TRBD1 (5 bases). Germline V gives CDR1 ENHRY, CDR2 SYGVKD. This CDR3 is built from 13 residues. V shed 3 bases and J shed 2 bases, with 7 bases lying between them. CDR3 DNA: TGTGCCATCAGTGAAGAGGGGAACTATGGCTACACCTTC. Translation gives CAISEEGNYGYTF.

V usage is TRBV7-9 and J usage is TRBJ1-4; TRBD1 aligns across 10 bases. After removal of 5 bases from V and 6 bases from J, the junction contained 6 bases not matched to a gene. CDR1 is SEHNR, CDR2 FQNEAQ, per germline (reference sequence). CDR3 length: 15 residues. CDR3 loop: CASSRWTGGDEKLFF. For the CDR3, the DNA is TGTGCCAGCAGCCGGTGGACAGGGGGAGATGAAAAACTGTTTTTT.

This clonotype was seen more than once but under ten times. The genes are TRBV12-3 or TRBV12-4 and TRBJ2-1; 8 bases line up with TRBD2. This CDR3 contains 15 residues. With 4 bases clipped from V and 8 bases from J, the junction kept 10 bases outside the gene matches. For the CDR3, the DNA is TGTGCCAGCAGTTCCCGGGAGGGCGACGTAGATGAGCAGTTCTTC. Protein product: CASSSREGDVDEQFF.

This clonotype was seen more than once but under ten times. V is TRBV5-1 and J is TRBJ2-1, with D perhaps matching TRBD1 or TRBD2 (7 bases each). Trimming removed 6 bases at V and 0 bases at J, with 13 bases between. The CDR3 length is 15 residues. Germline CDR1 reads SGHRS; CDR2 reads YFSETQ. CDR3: CASTQGGGSYNEQFF. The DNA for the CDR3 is TGCGCCAGCACCCAGGGGGGGGGCTCCTACAATGAGCAGTTCTTC.

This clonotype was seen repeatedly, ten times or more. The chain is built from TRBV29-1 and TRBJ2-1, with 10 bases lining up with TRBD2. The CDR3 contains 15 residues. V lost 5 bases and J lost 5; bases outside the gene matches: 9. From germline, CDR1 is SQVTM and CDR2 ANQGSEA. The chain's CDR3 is CSVRWLAGDNNEQFF. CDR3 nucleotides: TGCAGCGTTCGATGGCTAGCGGGGGATAACAATGAGCAGTTCTTC.

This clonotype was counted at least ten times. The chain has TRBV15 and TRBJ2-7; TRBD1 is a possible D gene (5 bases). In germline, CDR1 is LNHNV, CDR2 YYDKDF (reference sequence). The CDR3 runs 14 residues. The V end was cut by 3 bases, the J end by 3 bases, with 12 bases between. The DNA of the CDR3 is TGTGCCACCAGCAGTAGCCAGGGCCTCTACGAGCAGTACGTC. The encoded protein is CATSSSQGLYEQYV.

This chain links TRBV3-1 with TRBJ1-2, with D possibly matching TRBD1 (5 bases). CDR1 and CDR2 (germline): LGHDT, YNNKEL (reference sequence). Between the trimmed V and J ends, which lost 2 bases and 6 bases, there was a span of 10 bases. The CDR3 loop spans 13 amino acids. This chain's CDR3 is CASSQSRDHGYTF. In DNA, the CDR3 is TGTGCCAGCAGCCAAAGCCGGGACCATGGCTACACCTTC.

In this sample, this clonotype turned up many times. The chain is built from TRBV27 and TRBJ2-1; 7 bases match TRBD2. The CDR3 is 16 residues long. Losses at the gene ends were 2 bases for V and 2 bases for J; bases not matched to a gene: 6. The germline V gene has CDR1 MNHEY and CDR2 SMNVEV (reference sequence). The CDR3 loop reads CASSLGGEVAYNEQFF. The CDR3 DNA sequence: TGTGCCAGCAGTTTAGGGGGGGAGGTAGCCTACAATGAGCAGTTCTTC.

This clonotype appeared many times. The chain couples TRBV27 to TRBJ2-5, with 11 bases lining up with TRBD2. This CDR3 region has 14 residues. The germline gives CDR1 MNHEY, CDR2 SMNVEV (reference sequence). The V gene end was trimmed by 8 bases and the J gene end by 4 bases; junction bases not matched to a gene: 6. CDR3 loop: CASGEGLAVETQYF. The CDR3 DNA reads TGTGCCAGCGGGGAGGGACTAGCGGTAGAGACCCAGTACTTC.

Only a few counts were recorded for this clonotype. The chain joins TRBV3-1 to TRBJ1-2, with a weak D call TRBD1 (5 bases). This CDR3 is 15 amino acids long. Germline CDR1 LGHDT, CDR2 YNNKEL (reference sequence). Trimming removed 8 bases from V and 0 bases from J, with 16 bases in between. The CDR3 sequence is CASSQGPKANYGYTF. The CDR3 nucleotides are TGTGCCAGCTCCCAGGGACCTAAAGCTAACTATGGCTACACCTTC.

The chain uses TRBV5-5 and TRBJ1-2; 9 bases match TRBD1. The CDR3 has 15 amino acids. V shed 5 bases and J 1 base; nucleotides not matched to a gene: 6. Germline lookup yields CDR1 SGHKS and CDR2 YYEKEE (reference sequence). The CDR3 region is CASRLDRGNNYGYTF. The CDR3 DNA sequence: TGTGCCAGCAGACTCGACAGGGGGAATAACTATGGCTACACCTTC.

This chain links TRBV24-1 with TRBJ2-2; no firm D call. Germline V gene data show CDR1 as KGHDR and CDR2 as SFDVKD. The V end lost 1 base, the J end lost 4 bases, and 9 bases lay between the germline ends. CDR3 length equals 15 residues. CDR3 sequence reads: CATSDLREITGELFF. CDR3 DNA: TGTGCCACCAGTGATTTAAGAGAGATCACCGGGGAGCTGTTTTTT.

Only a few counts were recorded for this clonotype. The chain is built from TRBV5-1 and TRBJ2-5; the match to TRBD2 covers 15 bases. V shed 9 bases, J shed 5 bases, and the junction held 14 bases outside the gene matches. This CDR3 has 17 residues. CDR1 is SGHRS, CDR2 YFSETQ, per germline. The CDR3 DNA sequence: TGCGCCACTAAGCCCCTGTGGACTAGCGGGGGGGCCGAGACCCAGTACTTC. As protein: CATKPLWTSGGAETQYF.

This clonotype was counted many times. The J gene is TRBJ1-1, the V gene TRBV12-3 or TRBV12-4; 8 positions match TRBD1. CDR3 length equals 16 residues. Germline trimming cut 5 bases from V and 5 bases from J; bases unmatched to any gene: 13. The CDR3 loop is CASSPTPGQAVTEAFF. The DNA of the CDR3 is TGTGCCAGCAGTCCCACCCCGGGACAGGCGGTAACTGAAGCTTTCTTT.

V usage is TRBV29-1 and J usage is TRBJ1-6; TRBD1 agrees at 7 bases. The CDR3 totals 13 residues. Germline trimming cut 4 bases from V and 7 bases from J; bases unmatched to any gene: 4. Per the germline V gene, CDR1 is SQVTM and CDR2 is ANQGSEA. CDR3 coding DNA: TGCAGCGTTGGAGGGACAGCAAATTCACCCCTCCACTTT. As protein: CSVGGTANSPLHF.

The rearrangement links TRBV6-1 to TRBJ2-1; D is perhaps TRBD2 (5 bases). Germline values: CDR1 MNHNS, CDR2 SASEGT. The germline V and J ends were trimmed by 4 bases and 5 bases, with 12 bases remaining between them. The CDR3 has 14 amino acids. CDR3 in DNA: TGTGCCAGCAGTGCGGAACTAGGACACAATGAGCAGTTCTTC. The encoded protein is CASSAELGHNEQFF.

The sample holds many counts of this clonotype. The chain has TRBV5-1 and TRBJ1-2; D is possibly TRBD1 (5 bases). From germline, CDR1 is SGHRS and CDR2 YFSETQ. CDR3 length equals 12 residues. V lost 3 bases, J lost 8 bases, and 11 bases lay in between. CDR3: CASSSGRRGYTF. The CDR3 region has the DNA TGCGCCAGCAGCTCGGGACGACGAGGCTACACCTTC.

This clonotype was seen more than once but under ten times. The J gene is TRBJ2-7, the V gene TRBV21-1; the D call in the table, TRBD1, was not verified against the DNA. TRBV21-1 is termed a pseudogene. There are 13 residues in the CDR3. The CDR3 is CASSKKDRYEQYV. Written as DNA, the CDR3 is TGTGCCAGCAGCAAGAAGGACAGATACGAGCAGTACGTC.

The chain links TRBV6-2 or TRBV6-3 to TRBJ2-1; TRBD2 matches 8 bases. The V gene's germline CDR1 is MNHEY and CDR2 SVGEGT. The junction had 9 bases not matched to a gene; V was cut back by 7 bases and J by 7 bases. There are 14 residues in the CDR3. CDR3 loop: CASIPGGPVNEQFF. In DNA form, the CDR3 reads TGTGCCAGCATACCGGGGGGGCCGGTAAATGAGCAGTTCTTC.

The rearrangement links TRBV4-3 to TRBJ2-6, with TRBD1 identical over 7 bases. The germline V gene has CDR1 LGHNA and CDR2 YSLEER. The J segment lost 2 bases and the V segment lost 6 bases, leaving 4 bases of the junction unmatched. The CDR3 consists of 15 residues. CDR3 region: CASSTTGTGANVLTF. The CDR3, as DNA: TGCGCCAGCAGTACGACAGGGACTGGGGCCAACGTCCTGACTTTC.

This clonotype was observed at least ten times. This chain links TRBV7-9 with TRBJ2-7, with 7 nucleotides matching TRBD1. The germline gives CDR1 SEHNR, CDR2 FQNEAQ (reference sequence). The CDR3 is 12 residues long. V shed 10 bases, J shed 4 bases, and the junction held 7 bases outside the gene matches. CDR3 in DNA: TGTGCCACTGGACAGGTGGGATACGAGCAGTACTTC. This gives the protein CATGQVGYEQYF. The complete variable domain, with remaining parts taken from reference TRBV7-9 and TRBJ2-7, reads DTGVSQNPRHKITKRGQNVTFRCDPISEHNRLYWYRQTLGQGPEFLTYFQNEAQLEKSRLLSDRFSAERPKGSFSTLEIQRTEQGDSAMYLCATGQVGYEQYFGPGTRLTVT.

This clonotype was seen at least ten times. For the CDR3, the DNA is TGTGCCAGCAGCGTAGGGCCAGGGGGCGCGGATGGCTACACCTTC. This translates into CASSVGPGGADGYTF. The J gene is TRBJ1-2, the V gene TRBV9, with 8 bases fitting TRBD1. This CDR3 comprises 15 residues. The germline V gene encodes CDR1 SGDLS and CDR2 YYNGEE. V gave up 0 bases and J gave up 6 bases; unmatched junction bases: 7.